The clone carrying this T cell receptor (beta chain) was observed a handful of times. V was pared by 6 bases and J by 5 bases, with 11 bases between. CDR3 length: 13 residues. In germline, CDR1 is WNHNN, CDR2 SYGVQD (reference sequence). Genomic DNA (around 2 micrograms) was obtained from cryopreserved PBMCs for construction of TCR beta libraries. TCRdb's table, derived via immunoSEQ multiplex PCR, lists solely in-frame clones and lacks some. Of about 140,000 clones detected, 80% appear once; the ten largest clones hold approximately 7.6%. The sample originates from a study of cytotoxic CD8 clonotypes in ibrutinib-treated CLL. At the level of the study: Patient counts were around 12 relapsed/refractory, roughly 16 treatment-naive and about 18 IGHV unmutated.

The TCR originated in a human donor with chronic lymphocytic leukemia. Sample: PBMCs, taken after 36 months of ibrutinib treatment. The genes are TRBV10-1 and TRBJ2-1, with D hard to call. The CDR3: CASRPVRDNEQFF. CDR3 bases: TGCGCCAGCAGACCTGTAAGGGACAATGAGCAGTTCTTC.